This passage covers 4 T cell receptor beta chains from one sample sequenced in a study of cytomegalovirus exposure and HLA in healthy donors. The PCR made use of 60 Vbeta and 13 Jbeta primers. Produced via immunoSEQ multiplex PCR; TCRdb's table is partial and in-frame only. The data contain over 200,000 clones, roughly 80% of them seen just once; the ten biggest clones take up around 6%. Specimen: PBMCs. These receptors were collected from a man aged 35 to 55 in good health and CMV-seropositive.

The chain is built from TRBV6-1 and TRBJ2-1; 11 bases are a match to TRBD2. The V segment lost 9 bases and the J segment 8 bases; nucleotides outside the gene matches: 6. CDR1 is MNHNS, CDR2 SASEGT, per germline. The CDR3 spans 13 residues. The CDR3 is CASLLAGDHEQFF. The CDR3 DNA reads TGTGCCAGTTTACTAGCGGGAGACCATGAGCAGTTCTTC.

The chain joins TRBV25-1 to TRBJ2-5; D is unclear. This CDR3 comprises 14 residues. The germline V and J ends were trimmed by 4 bases and 9 bases, with 18 bases remaining between them. Germline-derived CDR1 and CDR2 are MGHDK and SYGVNS. CDR3 in amino acids: CASSGQGRSEAQYF. CDR3 nucleotides: TGTGCCAGCAGTGGTCAAGGCCGATCTGAGGCCCAGTACTTC.

CDR3 nucleotides: TGTGCCACCTTTACAGGCCTTCGGGGCTACACCTTC. Its translation is CATFTGLRGYTF. This chain uses TRBV28 with TRBJ1-2; D perhaps matches TRBD1 (5 bases). V shed 10 bases and J shed 8 bases, with 17 bases lying between them. This CDR3 contains 12 residues. Germline CDR1 and CDR2: MDHEN and SYDVKM.

V usage is TRBV11-2 and J usage is TRBJ1-2; D is possibly TRBD1 (5 bases). Germline V gene data show CDR1 as SGHAT and CDR2 as FQNNGV. Between the trimmed V and J ends, which lost 5 bases and 2 bases, there was a span of 9 bases. The CDR3 covers 13 residues. The chain's CDR3 is CASSGGGNYGYTF. DNA for the CDR3: TGTGCCAGCAGCGGGGGGGGGAACTATGGCTACACCTTC. Using reference TRBV11-2 and TRBJ1-2 for the parts outside the CDR3, the full variable domain is EAGVAQSPRYKIIEKRQSVAFWCNPISGHATLYWYQQILGQGPKLLIQFQNNGVVDDSQLPKDRFSAERLKGVDSTLKIQPAKLEDSAVYLCASSGGGNYGYTFGSGTRLTVV.